This T cell receptor beta chain was sequenced during a study of tumor-infiltrating lymphocytes in oesophageal squamous cell carcinoma. This clonotype showed up just a few times. Germline CDR1 is MDHEN and CDR2 is SYDVKM. This CDR3 region has 11 residues. A single record per CDR3 protein comes from TCRdb applying MiXCR to the PCR reads. Of 15,000 to 20,000 distinct CDR3 sequences listed, about 46% are singletons. The chain joins TRBV28 to TRBJ1-6, with D maybe TRBD1 (5 bases). The DNA matches TRBJ1-1 better at its end, which makes the J call doubtful. The TCR originated in a female donor with esophageal squamous cell carcinoma. Input material: normal esophageal tissue next to the tumor. CDR3 DNA: TGTGCCAGCAGTGATCGGGACTGGGCTTTCTTT. This codes for CASSDRDWAFF.